Included here is one T cell receptor beta chain sequence, with context. The V gene's germline CDR1 is LNHDA and CDR2 SQIVND (reference sequence). Between the trimmed V and J ends, which lost 8 bases and 8 bases, there was a span of 6 bases. The length of the CDR3 is 10 residues. Authors' data handling: Reference gene primers were amplified, and this amplification served to estimate nucleated cell counts. The protocol was immunoSEQ multiplex PCR, while the TCRdb copy is restricted to in-frame clones and leaves out a portion. That table furnishes V, J and clone size, whereas the DNA furnished D and trimming. The sample holds under 200,000 clones, nearly 90% seen once. These data are taken from a study of blood T cell repertoires in COVID-19. Study-wide background: Spain, Italy and the United States supplied samples that represented acute and convalescent COVID-19. In each case, the material was cDNA or gDNA derived from T cells, B-cell-depleted T cells, or PBMCs.

This clonotype originated in a man between 60 and 70 years old with active or convalescent COVID-19. The chain recombines TRBV19 with TRBJ1-4; D is possibly TRBD1 (5 bases). Sequencing was performed on peripheral blood. The CDR3 spells CASRQEKLFF. DNA for the CDR3: TGTGCCAGTCGACAGGAAAAACTGTTTTTT. Full variable domain (remainder filled in from reference TRBV19 and TRBJ1-4): DGGITQSPKYLFRKEGQNVTLSCEQNLNHDAMYWYRQDPGQGLRLIYYSQIVNDFQKGDIAEGYSVSREKKESFPLTVTSAQKNPTAFYLCASRQEKLFFGSGTQLSVL.